The 30 T cell receptor beta chains below all came from one sample that was sequenced in a study of beta chain features in type 1 diabetes (dated by TCRdb to between 2017 and 2018). Receptor amplification or capture employed the immunoSEQ multiplex PCR assay. All of the isolated RNA was reverse transcribed with the High Capacity cDNA Reverse Transcription Kit, so expressed TCRB transcripts were sequenced. As stored in TCRdb, this immuneACCESS dataset retains in-frame rearrangements with V and J assigned. A fraction of the clones does not appear; measured against another copy, unresolved V genes explain less than half of the discrepancy, and the remainder lacks a known reason. The sample table lists about 650,000 clones, 9.5% to 15% of them with a count of one. Of the sample, around 0.12% is held by the ten largest clones. On the study overall, not on this receptor specifically: Type 1 diabetes patients showed a moderate but significant shortening of TCRB CDR3 length in all four CD4+ subsets.

These receptors have no identified antigens. Sample: naive CD4+ T cells from blood. Read against the paper, the sample's cell subset or site label means: true naive CD4+ T cells. These receptors all come from a man aged 25 to 40 with type 1 diabetes.

This clone was observed a few times. V and J are TRBV7-9 and TRBJ2-5, with D hard to call. Trimming pared 2 bases from V and 2 bases from J, leaving 12 bases between. Germline assignment: CDR1 SEHNR and CDR2 FQNEAQ (reference sequence). The CDR3 consists of 15 residues. The chain's CDR3 is CASSLSGRDQETQYF. CDR3 nucleotides: TGTGCCAGCAGCTTATCCGGTCGAGATCAAGAGACCCAGTACTTC. The whole variable domain, remainder taken from reference TRBV7-9 and TRBJ2-5, is DTGVSQNPRHKITKRGQNVTFRCDPISEHNRLYWYRQTLGQGPEFLTYFQNEAQLEKSRLLSDRFSAERPKGSFSTLEIQRTEQGDSAMYLCASSLSGRDQETQYFGPGTRLLVL.

The chain has TRBV2 and TRBJ2-4; 11 bases are shared with TRBD2. CDR3 length: 14 amino acids. Trimming took 4 bases from V and 9 from J; bases not matched to a gene: 5. Germline CDR1 reads SNHLY; CDR2 reads FYNNEI. The CDR3 DNA reads TGTGCCAGCAGTGGGACTAGCGGGTCTACCATTCAGTACTTC. It yields the protein CASSGTSGSTIQYF.

The table lists this clone with a few counts. This chain uses TRBV7-9 with TRBJ1-1; a weak D match, TRBD1 (6 bases). CDR1 is SEHNR, CDR2 FQNEAQ, per germline (reference sequence). The CDR3 extends over 16 amino acids. The V end lost 5 bases, the J end lost 0 bases, and 16 bases lay between the germline ends. The CDR3 nucleotides are TGTGCCAGCAGCCAGGACAGACGACCCATGAACACTGAAGCTTTCTTT. Its protein is CASSQDRRPMNTEAFF.

This clone was seen more than once but under ten times. This chain joins TRBV7-9 and TRBJ1-6, with D uncertain. CDR1 SEHNR and CDR2 FQNEAQ come from the germline V gene (reference sequence). The CDR3 totals 13 residues. Trimming removed 11 bases from V and 6 bases from J, with 14 bases in between. The CDR3 DNA reads TGTGCCGGATCCGGGAATGGTAATTCACCCCTCCACTTT. As protein: CAGSGNGNSPLHF.

The chain uses TRBV9 and TRBJ1-5; 7 nucleotides align to TRBD1. The CDR3 consists of 14 residues. The V and J ends lost 3 bases and 8 bases, in that order; junction bases with no gene match: 8. CDR1 and CDR2 from the germline V gene are SGDLS and YYNGEE. This chain's CDR3 is CASSDSGQIKPQHF. In DNA form, the CDR3 reads TGTGCCAGCAGCGACTCGGGACAGATCAAGCCCCAGCATTTT.

This clone was found a few times. The chain couples TRBV7-2 to TRBJ2-5; D is possibly TRBD2 (5 bases). The CDR3 spans 15 residues. With 1 base removed from V and 3 bases from J, the gap between germline ends came to 12 bases. Germline CDR1 is SGHTA and CDR2 is FQGNSA. The CDR3 DNA reads as TGTGCCAGCAGCTTAGTGTTCGGACTTAAAGAGACCCAGTACTTC. Residues: CASSLVFGLKETQYF.

This clone was observed a few times. The CDR3 coding sequence is TGTGCCAGCAGCTTGGAACAGGCGGCAGGAGGGGAGACCCAGTACTTC. Translation gives CASSLEQAAGGETQYF. This chain connects TRBV5-4 to TRBJ2-5; possibly TRBD2 for D (6 bases). Trimming cost V 0 bases and J 5 bases, with 17 bases left between them. CDR3 length: 16 residues. Germline V gene sequence: CDR1 SGHNT, CDR2 YYREEE (reference sequence).

This clone was picked up a small number of times. The V call is TRBV29-1, the J call TRBJ1-1, with a tentative D call TRBD1 (6 bases). V lost 7 bases to trimming and J lost 2 bases, with 14 bases between them. CDR1 SQVTM and CDR2 ANQGSEA come from the germline V gene. The CDR3 is 13 amino acids. CDR3: CSGMTQGNTEAFF. CDR3 bases: TGCAGCGGCATGACACAGGGCAACACTGAAGCTTTCTTT.

This clone was seen a handful of times. This chain uses TRBV6-5 with TRBJ2-5, with TRBD1 identical over 7 bases. V gave up 2 bases and J gave up 4 bases; unmatched junction bases: 7. The CDR3 spans 15 residues. The germline CDR1 and CDR2 sequences are MNHEY and SVGAGI. DNA for the CDR3: TGTGCCAGCAGTTACGGGACAGACGACCTAGAGACCCAGTACTTC. Amino acid sequence: CASSYGTDDLETQYF.

The CDR3 is CASSRDIYTDTQYF. CDR3 bases: TGTGCCAGCAGCCGGGACATTTACACAGATACGCAGTATTTT. The chain links TRBV7-9 to TRBJ2-3, with D possibly matching TRBD1 (6 bases). CDR1 is SEHNR, CDR2 FQNEAQ, per germline (reference sequence). The CDR3 is 14 residues long. Deletions cut 5 bases from V and 2 bases from J, with 11 bases between.

The V call is TRBV9, the J call TRBJ2-1; 12 nucleotides agree with TRBD2. The CDR3 has 16 amino acids. V was pared by 0 bases and J by 7 bases, with 5 bases of the junction left unmatched. Germline CDR1 SGDLS, CDR2 YYNGEE. In nucleotides, the CDR3 is TGTGCCAGCAGCGTAGCTCTAGCGGGGGGGCGGAATGAGCAGTTCTTC. Its translation: CASSVALAGGRNEQFF. Supplemented by reference TRBV9 and TRBJ2-1, the full variable domain reads DSGVTQTPKHLITATGQRVTLRCSPRSGDLSVYWYQQSLDQGLQFLIQYYNGEERAKGNILERFSAQQFPDLHSELNLSSLELGDSALYFCASSVALAGGRNEQFFGPGTRLTVL.

This clone was counted between two and nine times. This chain connects TRBV7-7 to TRBJ2-1; D is unresolved. Trimming cost V 4 bases and J 4 bases, with 17 bases left between them. The CDR3 is made up of 16 amino acids. Germline CDR1 reads SSHAT; CDR2 reads FNYEAQ (reference sequence). This chain's CDR3 is CASSSAPGNGYNEQFF. CDR3 nucleotide sequence: TGTGCCAGCAGCTCCGCCCCGGGTAATGGTTACAATGAGCAGTTCTTC.

This clone appeared a few times. V is TRBV7-9 and J is TRBJ2-1; D may match TRBD1 or TRBD2 (5 bases each). The V gene's germline CDR1 is SEHNR and CDR2 FQNEAQ (reference sequence). V gave up 6 bases and J gave up 5 bases, with 23 bases separating them. This CDR3 has 17 amino acids. For the CDR3, the DNA is TGTGCCAGCAGACATAGAGGGACCGACCCTAAGCACAATGAGCAGTTCTTC. Encoded protein: CASRHRGTDPKHNEQFF.

This clone has just a few counts. V gene TRBV14 combines with J gene TRBJ2-1, with D tentatively TRBD1 (6 bases). Germline V gene sequence: CDR1 SGHDN, CDR2 FVKESK. V lost 4 bases and J lost 3, with 10 bases in between. This CDR3 region has 14 residues. CDR3 nucleotide sequence: TGTGCCAGCAGCCGACAGGTTAACTACAATGAGCAGTTCTTC. Translated: CASSRQVNYNEQFF. The whole variable domain, filled in from reference TRBV14 and TRBJ2-1, reads EAGVTQFPSHSVIEKGQTVTLRCDPISGHDNLYWYRRVMGKEIKFLLHFVKESKQDESGMPNNRFLAERTGGTYSTLKVQPAELEDSGVYFCASSRQVNYNEQFFGPGTRLTVL.

V gene TRBV2 combines with J gene TRBJ1-6; possibly TRBD1 for D (6 bases). The CDR3 is made up of 15 amino acids. The V end lost 3 bases, the J end lost 0 bases, and 6 bases lay between the germline ends. CDR1 and CDR2 (germline): SNHLY, FYNNEI. The CDR3 nucleotides are TGTGCCAGCAGTGAGGACAGCTCCTATAATTCACCCCTCCACTTT. Protein: CASSEDSSYNSPLHF.

The chain uses TRBV4-1 and TRBJ1-1; no firm D call. Per the germline V gene, CDR1 is MGHRA and CDR2 is YSYEKL. V was pared by 0 bases and J by 6 bases, with 11 bases between. The CDR3 sequence is 14 residues long. CDR3 protein: CASSQDRSLAEAFF. The CDR3 DNA sequence: TGCGCCAGCAGCCAAGACAGGTCGCTGGCTGAAGCTTTCTTT.

The chain employs TRBV2 and TRBJ2-3; D is perhaps TRBD1 or TRBD2 (5 bases each). CDR1 and CDR2 (germline): SNHLY, FYNNEI. The CDR3 has 13 residues. The V and J ends lost 10 bases and 4 bases respectively, with 15 bases between them. CDR3 in DNA: TGTGCCACGCAACGGGACGGGCCAGATACGCAGTATTTT. Translated, it gives CATQRDGPDTQYF.

The chain recombines TRBV7-9 with TRBJ1-5; 7 nucleotides match TRBD1. The CDR3 consists of 15 residues. The V gene end was trimmed by 6 bases and the J gene end by 4 bases; junction bases not matched to a gene: 9. The germline V gene has CDR1 SEHNR and CDR2 FQNEAQ (reference sequence). The CDR3: CASSPETGTNQPQHF. As DNA, the CDR3 is TGTGCCAGCAGTCCGGAGACAGGGACTAATCAGCCCCAGCATTTT.

This clone was counted between two and nine times. The genes are TRBV5-5 and TRBJ1-6; possible D gene TRBD1, 6 bases. This CDR3 region has 14 residues. The V gene lost 2 bases and the J gene lost 10 bases, with 13 bases spanning the gap. In germline, CDR1 is SGHKS, CDR2 YYEKEE (reference sequence). The CDR3 loop is CASSLTGSGSPLHF. The CDR3, as DNA: TGTGCCAGCAGCTTAACAGGGTCAGGATCACCCCTCCACTTT.

This clone was counted only a few times. The rearrangement links TRBV7-2 to TRBJ2-5; 8 bases are shared with TRBD2. This CDR3 spans 15 amino acids. The germline gives CDR1 SGHTA, CDR2 FQGNSA. The ends lost 3 bases at V and 7 bases at J; junction bases unmatched: 10. Written as DNA, the CDR3 is TGTGCCAGCAGCTTGGCGGGGGGCCACGCCGGGACCCAGTACTTC. This sequence encodes CASSLAGGHAGTQYF.

This clone came up a few times. The chain recombines TRBV4-2 with TRBJ2-7; 8 bases line up with TRBD1. Looked up from germline, CDR1 is LGHNA and CDR2 is YNFKEQ. The CDR3 runs 14 residues. V lost 3 bases and J lost 2; bases outside the gene matches: 3. The DNA of the CDR3 is TGTGCCAGCAGCCATACGGGACAGGCCTACGAGCAGTACTTC. Protein product: CASSHTGQAYEQYF.

The chain uses TRBV9 and TRBJ2-5, with 10 bases fitting TRBD1. The assigned J gene may be wrong: the sequence end matches TRBJ2-7 better. The CDR3 covers 17 residues. The germline gives CDR1 SGDLS, CDR2 YYNGEE. CDR3 sequence (DNA): TGTGCCAGCAGCCCTAGGGGCGGGACAGGGGCAACCTACGAGCAGTACTTC. As protein: CASSPRGGTGATYEQYF.

J is TRBJ1-4 and V is TRBV25-1; possible D gene TRBD1, 5 bases. V lost 3 bases, J lost 6 bases, and 11 bases lay in between. The CDR3 contains 14 residues. CDR1 and CDR2 from the germline V gene are MGHDK and SYGVNS. The DNA of the CDR3 is TGTGCCAGCAGTGATCCGGTGGGGGATGAAAAACTGTTTTTT. This translates into CASSDPVGDEKLFF. Combining the CDR3 with reference TRBV25-1 and TRBJ1-4 gives the whole variable domain EADIYQTPRYLVIGTGKKITLECSQTMGHDKMYWYQQDPGMELHLIHYSYGVNSTEKGDLSSESTVSRIRTEHFPLTLESARPSHTSQYLCASSDPVGDEKLFFGSGTQLSVL.

The CDR3 reads CASASGTGLYEQYF. The CDR3 DNA sequence: TGTGCCAGCGCATCAGGGACAGGGCTATACGAGCAGTACTTC. The chain uses TRBV21-1 and TRBJ2-7; the table's D gene call, TRBD1, was not cross checked with the DNA. TRBV21-1 counts as a pseudogene. CDR3 size: 14 residues.

V usage is TRBV28 and J usage is TRBJ1-4; no reliable D call. This CDR3 spans 13 amino acids. Trimming left V 6 bases short and J 7 bases short, with 12 bases between. The germline CDR1 and CDR2 sequences are MDHEN and SYDVKM. The CDR3 here is CASRGRVGEKLFF. The CDR3 DNA reads as TGTGCCAGCAGAGGAAGGGTGGGTGAAAAACTGTTTTTT.

This clone came up a few times. The rearrangement links TRBV25-1 to TRBJ2-1; D tentatively fits TRBD1 or TRBD2 (5 bases each). Germline-derived CDR1 and CDR2 are MGHDK and SYGVNS. The CDR3 runs 15 residues. Trimming left V 0 bases short and J 5 bases short, with 11 bases between. The CDR3 spells CASSEYGAGNNEQFF. The CDR3 DNA reads as TGTGCCAGCAGTGAATATGGGGCCGGGAACAATGAGCAGTTCTTC.

This clone occurred a few times. The CDR3 is CASSVTSGTTDTQYF. The CDR3 DNA reads TGTGCCAGCAGCGTAACTAGCGGGACCACAGATACGCAGTATTTT. The chain joins TRBV9 to TRBJ2-3; 10 bases match TRBD2. The V gene's germline CDR1 is SGDLS and CDR2 YYNGEE. Trimming removed 1 base from V and 2 bases from J; junction bases left unmatched: 1. The CDR3 consists of 15 residues.

This clone was picked up a small number of times. V usage is TRBV5-1 and J usage is TRBJ2-3; D remains ambiguous. CDR3 length: 13 amino acids. V shed 4 bases and J shed 4 bases, with 10 bases lying between them. Germline CDR1 and CDR2: SGHRS and YFSETQ. CDR3 residues: CASSPGRADTQYF. The CDR3 coding sequence is TGCGCCAGCAGCCCCGGACGGGCAGATACGCAGTATTTT.

This chain uses TRBV7-2 with TRBJ2-5, with TRBD2 identical over 7 bases. Per germline, CDR1 SGHTA and CDR2 FQGNSA. V gave up 1 base and J gave up 0 bases; unmatched junction bases: 11. The CDR3 consists of 18 residues. This CDR3 reads CASSLGGASGVYQETQYF. CDR3 sequence (DNA): TGTGCCAGCAGCTTAGGGGGCGCTAGCGGAGTCTACCAAGAGACCCAGTACTTC.

This clone was found a few times. The chain links TRBV5-1 to TRBJ2-1; 9 bases align to TRBD1. The length of the CDR3 is 15 residues. Germline V CDR1 and CDR2: SGHRS, YFSETQ. V lost 4 bases and J lost 5; bases outside the gene matches: 7. The CDR3 loop reads CASSQGQGTDNEQFF. CDR3 in DNA: TGCGCCAGCAGCCAGGGACAGGGAACTGACAATGAGCAGTTCTTC.